This T cell receptor beta chain was recorded in a study of CD8 T cells in Susac syndrome. CD8+ and CD4+ T cells were negatively isolated; TEMRA cells were FACS-enriched. With random hexamers, reverse transcription was performed on about 0.45 to 1 ug of RNA. The amplification used immunoSEQ multiplex PCR on TCR beta CDR3; it spanned 54 Vbeta and 13 Jbeta. TCRdb passed the immunoSEQ multiplex PCR reads through MiXCR, listing each CDR3 protein once. The sample yields around 190,000 distinct CDR3 sequences, approximately 95% seen once. Germline V gene lookup returns CDR1 MGHRA and CDR2 YSYEKL. With 3 bases removed from V and 0 bases from J, the gap between germline ends came to 8 bases. This CDR3 has 15 amino acids.

The chain is built from TRBV4-1 and TRBJ1-4; D is ambiguous. The material sequenced was CD8+ T cells from PBMCs. The clonotype was recovered from a human donor with multiple sclerosis. DNA of the CDR3: TGCGCCAGCAGCCAGGCCGGGACAACTAATGAAAAACTGTTTTTT. Its translation is CASSQAGTTNEKLFF.